The rows below give T cell receptor beta chains drawn from one sample of a study of blood T cell repertoires in COVID-19. The data were produced by immunoSEQ multiplex PCR, yet TCRdb's version contains in-frame clones alone and is incomplete. The sample lists around 180,000 clones; about 84% were seen once. The sequenced material came from PBMCs or T cells enriched from blood (not recorded which). These receptors were collected from a man in his fifties or sixties who had recovered from COVID-19. Each CDR3 is given with its conserved first and last residue. Each record gives: J gene, V gene, CDR3 protein.

TRBJ1-2 TRBV11-2 CASSSGQYYGYTF
TRBJ2-7 TRBV18 CASTAGQSIGGSYEQYF
TRBJ1-5 TRBV24-1 CATSEPDRYQPQHF
TRBJ1-4 TRBV4-1 CASSQGGRGSTNEKLFF
TRBJ2-3 TRBV7-8 CASSSGGVGSGPITDTQYF
TRBJ1-3 TRBV6-1 CASSASPGRVAGNTIYF
TRBJ2-3 TRBV7-2 CASSLGGWRGPPRDTQYF
TRBJ2-1 TRBV6-2/TRBV6-3 CASSYSTPSGGLDEQFF
TRBJ2-1 TRBV14 CASSPQDGNNEQFF
TRBJ1-2 TRBV6-5 CASSGNNYGYTF
TRBJ2-1 TRBV19 CASSGRQGWNEQFF
TRBJ2-2 TRBV10-2 CASSAWLNTGELFF
TRBJ2-6 TRBV5-1 CASSSGSGANVLTF
TRBJ1-1 TRBV18 CASSPPGATEAFF
TRBJ2-7 TRBV11-2 CASSLARQGAYEQYF
TRBJ1-1 TRBV30 CAWSPQVRGSTEAFF
TRBJ1-2 TRBV19 CASSPRQYGYTF
TRBJ1-2 TRBV23-1 CASSRQGSNYGYTF
TRBJ1-1 TRBV6-1 CASSARGTLRNTEAFF
TRBJ2-7 TRBV9 CASSATDRTYYEQYF
TRBJ1-2 TRBV3-1/TRBV3-2 CASSQDLPGVGYGYTF
TRBJ1-2 TRBV4-2 CASSQVGGKFYGYTF
TRBJ1-4 TRBV10-3 CAATSDRREKLFF
TRBJ1-6 TRBV3-1/TRBV3-2 CASSSSQGNSPLHF
TRBJ2-2 TRBV30 CAWSGFHTGELFF
TRBJ2-2 TRBV30 CACPGGARTGELFF
TRBJ1-2 TRBV7-2 CASSPPGWLPGYTF
TRBJ2-2 TRBV10-3 CAIRGAGVTGTGELFF
TRBJ1-1 TRBV19 CASSINRNTEAFF
TRBJ1-2 TRBV6-5 CASSLHGGYTF
TRBJ1-5 TRBV4-1 CASSQDSGVKNQPQHF